One and the same sample provided the 26 T cell receptor beta chains below, sequenced in a study of blood T cell repertoires in COVID-19. The assay was immunoSEQ multiplex PCR, and TCRdb's table has in-frame clones only and misses some. The sample holds a few hundred thousand clones; under 90% are singletons and the top ten take about 10%. Sequenced material: peripheral blood. These receptors were obtained from a woman of 80 years or more with COVID-19, enrolled during active disease.

The chain has TRBV5-8 and TRBJ2-7; TRBD2 aligns across 7 bases. Per germline, CDR1 SGHTS and CDR2 YDEGEE. The V gene end was trimmed by 10 bases and the J gene end by 1 base; junction bases not matched to a gene: 8. This CDR3 has 13 residues. CDR3 DNA: TGTGCCCCCCGGGGGGAAGGATCCTACGAGCAGTACTTC. This sequence encodes CAPRGEGSYEQYF.

The chain uses TRBV10-1 and TRBJ2-3; D not certain. CDR1 is WNHNN, CDR2 SYGVQD, per germline (reference sequence). V was cut by 3 bases and J by 5 bases, with 3 bases left in between. This CDR3 is built from 11 residues. In DNA, the CDR3 is TGCGCCAGCAGTGACCGAGATACGCAGTATTTT. This encodes CASSDRDTQYF.

The CDR3 loop is CASSLGQGDSYEQYF. The CDR3 DNA reads as TGTGCCAGCAGCTTAGGCCAGGGTGACTCCTACGAGCAGTACTTC. This chain joins TRBV11-3 and TRBJ2-7, with D perhaps TRBD1 (5 bases). Germline V CDR1 and CDR2: SGHNT, YENEEA. This CDR3 region has 15 residues. Trimming took off 1 base at V and 0 bases at J, with 10 bases between the two ends.

The genes are TRBV29-1 and TRBJ2-3; 8 bases are a match to TRBD2. Germline V gives CDR1 SQVTM, CDR2 ANQGSEA. The V segment lost 1 base and the J segment 2 bases; nucleotides outside the gene matches: 5. This CDR3 spans 15 amino acids. CDR3 in DNA: TGCAGCGTTGAAGGGGCGGGAGGACCCACAGATACGCAGTATTTT. Encoded protein: CSVEGAGGPTDTQYF.

In this sample, this clone turned up a few times. The chain links TRBV30 to TRBJ1-3; D not resolved. The CDR3 runs to 12 residues. V was trimmed by 5 bases and J by 0 bases, leaving 5 bases between them. Germline V gene lookup returns CDR1 GTSNPN and CDR2 SVGIG (reference sequence). In DNA, the CDR3 is TGTGCCTGGGCACTCTCTGGAAACACCATATATTTT. Its translation: CAWALSGNTIYF.

The V gene is TRBV29-1, the J gene TRBJ1-2, with 8 nucleotides matching TRBD1. V trimming: 8 bases; J trimming: 8 bases; junction bases outside the gene matches: 16. The germline gives CDR1 SQVTM, CDR2 ANQGSEA. CDR3 length equals 14 residues. In DNA form, the CDR3 reads TGCAGCACCAACCTCGGGACAGGCGCGTCGGGCTACACCTTC. Protein product: CSTNLGTGASGYTF. The whole variable domain, filled in from reference TRBV29-1 and TRBJ1-2, reads SAVISQKPSRDICQRGTSLTIQCQVDSQVTMMFWYRQQPGQSLTLIATANQGSEATYESGFVIDKFPISRPNLTFSTLTVSNMSPEDSSIYLCSTNLGTGASGYTFGSGTRLTVV.

The sample holds one count of this clone. V is TRBV7-2 and J is TRBJ2-3, with 7 bases that match TRBD2. CDR3 length equals 14 residues. V shed 6 bases, J shed 7 bases, and the junction held 10 bases outside the gene matches. CDR1 is SGHTA, CDR2 FQGNSA, per germline. CDR3: CASRVRGGEYTQYF. DNA for the CDR3: TGTGCCAGCAGAGTCCGCGGGGGAGAATATACGCAGTATTTT. The full variable domain, in which reference TRBV7-2 and TRBJ2-3 provide the parts outside the CDR3, is GAGVSQSPSNKVTEKGKDVELRCDPISGHTALYWYRQSLGQGLEFLIYFQGNSAPDKSGLPSDRFSAERTGGSVSTLTIQRTQQEDSAVYLCASRVRGGEYTQYFGPGTRLTVL.

The chain joins TRBV18 to TRBJ2-7; 7 bases line up with TRBD1. The germline CDR1 and CDR2 sequences are KGHSH and LQKENI. The CDR3 is 14 amino acids. The ends lost 3 bases at V and 4 bases at J; junction bases unmatched: 6. This CDR3 is CASSPLPQGYEQYV. The CDR3 coding sequence is TGTGCCAGCTCACCTCTCCCACAGGGGTACGAGCAGTACGTC.

The chain has TRBV30 and TRBJ2-3; 8 bases match TRBD2. Germline V lookup: CDR1 GTSNPN, CDR2 SVGIG (reference sequence). The CDR3 extends over 16 amino acids. With 3 bases clipped from V and 5 bases from J, the junction kept 13 bases outside the gene matches. CDR3 DNA sequence: TGTGCCTGGAGCCACGGGGGGGCCAATGTAGGAGATACGCAGTATTTT. Translating it yields CAWSHGGANVGDTQYF.

The chain links TRBV24-1 to TRBJ1-5; 7 positions agree with TRBD1. Germline V gene data show CDR1 as KGHDR and CDR2 as SFDVKD. The CDR3 runs 14 residues. V lost 9 bases and J lost 4; bases outside the gene matches: 8. CDR3 region: CATGTGTVNQPQHF. CDR3 bases: TGTGCCACCGGTACCGGGACAGTTAATCAGCCCCAGCATTTT.

The chain has TRBV20-1 and TRBJ2-2, with 8 bases that match TRBD2. This CDR3 contains 14 residues. J lost 6 bases, V lost 3 bases, and 6 bases had no gene match. Germline CDR1 is DFQATT and CDR2 is SNEGSKA (reference sequence). The CDR3 bases are TGCAGTGCTAGTTTGGCGGGGGGAGCCGGGGAGCTGTTTTTT. Translating gives CSASLAGGAGELFF.

This sequence joins TRBV3-1 (or the pseudogene TRBV3-2) and TRBJ1-1; 9 bases agree with TRBD1. V was pared by 4 bases and J by 1 base, with 4 bases of the junction left unmatched. CDR3 length: 15 amino acids. Per germline, CDR1 LGHDT and CDR2 YNNKEL (reference sequence). The CDR3 loop is CASSPQDRGNTEAFF. The CDR3, as DNA: TGTGCCAGCAGCCCCCAGGACAGGGGGAACACTGAAGCTTTCTTT.

The rearrangement uses TRBV7-2 and TRBJ2-2; the match to TRBD2 covers 13 bases. The CDR3 is 16 amino acids. Per germline, CDR1 SGHTA and CDR2 FQGNSA. V shed 5 bases, J shed 6 bases, and the junction held 6 bases outside the gene matches. This CDR3 reads CASSPRTSGGSGELFF. As DNA, the CDR3 is TGTGCCAGCAGCCCCCGGACTAGCGGGGGATCCGGGGAGCTGTTTTTT.

The gene calls are TRBV28 and TRBJ2-3; TRBD2 agrees at 9 bases. The V gene's germline CDR1 is MDHEN and CDR2 SYDVKM. The junction had 1 base not matched to a gene; V was cut back by 2 bases and J by 1 base. The CDR3 extends over 15 amino acids. The CDR3 DNA sequence: TGTGCCAGCAGTTTACGACTAGCGGGCACAGATACGCAGTATTTT. Its protein is CASSLRLAGTDTQYF. The variable domain in full, completed from reference TRBV28 and TRBJ2-3, reads DVKVTQSSRYLVKRTGEKVFLECVQDMDHENMFWYRQDPGLGLRLIYFSYDVKMKEKGDIPEGYSVSREKKERFSLILESASTNQTSMYLCASSLRLAGTDTQYFGPGTRLTVL.

The chain is built from TRBV6-4 and TRBJ1-6; TRBD1 aligns across 8 bases. The CDR3 consists of 17 residues. The germline V gene has CDR1 MRHNA and CDR2 SNTAGT. V shed 0 bases and J 8 bases; nucleotides not matched to a gene: 9. The CDR3 here is CASSDSPETGGDSPLHF. The CDR3 DNA is TGTGCCAGCAGTGACTCGCCAGAAACAGGGGGGGATTCACCCCTCCACTTT.

This chain uses TRBV19 with TRBJ2-2; D remains unclear. Germline V CDR1 and CDR2: LNHDA, SQIVND (reference sequence). Between the trimmed V and J ends, which lost 5 bases and 1 base, there was a span of 11 bases. The CDR3 runs 15 residues. CDR3 bases: TGTGCCAGTAGTTCCTCTCCGAGGAACACCGGGGAGCTGTTTTTT. This sequence encodes CASSSSPRNTGELFF.

This chain uses TRBV3-1 (or the pseudogene TRBV3-2) with TRBJ2-7, with TRBD1 matching over 8 bases. The CDR3 is 14 residues long. The J segment lost 7 bases and the V segment lost 4 bases, leaving 9 bases of the junction unmatched. CDR1 is LGHDT and CDR2 is YNNKEL in the germline V gene (reference sequence). Here the CDR3 reads CASSLSQGAWEQYF. The CDR3 DNA reads as TGTGCCAGCAGCCTCTCCCAGGGGGCGTGGGAGCAGTACTTC.

The genes are TRBV12-3 or TRBV12-4 and TRBJ2-2; D unresolved. V dropped 1 base and J dropped 7 bases, with 7 bases sitting between them. The CDR3 loop spans 13 amino acids. The CDR3 region has the DNA TGTGCCAGCAGTTTAGGTTTCATCGGGGAGCTGTTTTTT. Protein: CASSLGFIGELFF.

Comments on this clone: No DNA is shown, since the ends of the CDR3 on it are uncertain; the CDR3 is the one TCRdb lists. The chain combines TRBV30 with TRBJ2-1; the D call TRBD2 from the table was never checked on the DNA. 13 amino acids form the CDR3, both terminal residues included. The germline gives CDR1 GTSNPN, CDR2 SVGIG (reference sequence). The CDR3 here is CAWSVGGGAFKFF.

This clone was detected only a few times. The chain recombines TRBV18 with TRBJ2-2; D may be TRBD1 (6 bases). The V gene lost 3 bases and the J gene lost 1 base, with 12 bases spanning the gap. The germline V gene encodes CDR1 KGHSH and CDR2 LQKENI. The CDR3 is 16 residues long. The CDR3 sequence: CASSPLQGLNTGELFF. The CDR3 region has the DNA TGTGCCAGCTCACCTTTACAGGGCTTGAACACCGGGGAGCTGTTTTTT.

The V gene is TRBV11-2, the J gene TRBJ2-3; 10 positions agree with TRBD2. This CDR3 is 15 amino acids long. The ends lost 5 bases at V and 6 bases at J; junction bases unmatched: 8. Germline lookup yields CDR1 SGHAT and CDR2 FQNNGV. The CDR3 sequence: CASSPPAGGPDTQYF. The CDR3 DNA is TGTGCCAGCAGCCCCCCAGCGGGGGGGCCCGATACGCAGTATTTT. The whole variable domain, remainder taken from reference TRBV11-2 and TRBJ2-3, is EAGVAQSPRYKIIEKRQSVAFWCNPISGHATLYWYQQILGQGPKLLIQFQNNGVVDDSQLPKDRFSAERLKGVDSTLKIQPAKLEDSAVYLCASSPPAGGPDTQYFGPGTRLTVL.

This clone was recorded only once. V is TRBV19 and J is TRBJ1-1; no clear D. The CDR3 length is 15 residues. The V end was cut by 4 bases, the J end by 0 bases, with 12 bases between. CDR1 is LNHDA and CDR2 is SQIVND in the germline V gene (reference sequence). The CDR3 sequence: CASSTLPYMNTEAFF. CDR3 DNA sequence: TGTGCCAGTAGTACTCTCCCCTATATGAACACTGAAGCTTTCTTT. The complete variable domain, with remaining parts taken from reference TRBV19 and TRBJ1-1, reads DGGITQSPKYLFRKEGQNVTLSCEQNLNHDAMYWYRQDPGQGLRLIYYSQIVNDFQKGDIAEGYSVSREKKESFPLTVTSAQKNPTAFYLCASSTLPYMNTEAFFGQGTRLTVV.

The chain recombines TRBV6-5 with TRBJ2-2; D is perhaps TRBD1 (6 bases). The germline V gene encodes CDR1 MNHEY and CDR2 SVGAGI. Trimming took 6 bases from V and 7 from J, leaving 15 bases between them. The CDR3 spans 14 residues. Written as DNA, the CDR3 is TGTGCCAGCAGGTTAACAGGGTCGGTCGGGGAGCTGTTTTTT. Its translation is CASRLTGSVGELFF.

The rearrangement links TRBV6-5 to TRBJ2-7, with 13 positions matching TRBD2. V gave up 6 bases and J gave up 7 bases; unmatched junction bases: 3. The CDR3 consists of 13 residues. Germline-derived CDR1 and CDR2 are MNHEY and SVGAGI. The CDR3 here is CASRSGLAGEQYV. In nucleotides, the CDR3 is TGTGCCAGCAGGTCGGGACTAGCGGGGGAGCAGTACGTC.

This clone occurred a few times. The chain links TRBV7-9 to TRBJ2-2; 8 nucleotides agree with TRBD1. The V segment lost 4 bases and the J segment 4 bases; nucleotides outside the gene matches: 5. The CDR3 contains 15 residues. Germline CDR1 is SEHNR and CDR2 is FQNEAQ (reference sequence). The CDR3 loop reads CASSYDRGRTGELFF. DNA of the CDR3: TGTGCCAGCAGCTACGACAGGGGTCGCACCGGGGAGCTGTTTTTT.

The rearrangement links TRBV11-2 to TRBJ2-1, with no clear D. Germline V gene lookup returns CDR1 SGHAT and CDR2 FQNNGV. Trimming took 5 bases from V and 9 from J, leaving 11 bases between them. The CDR3 runs 12 residues. CDR3 bases: TGTGCCAGCAGCCCTCCGGTCGGTGAGCAGTTCTTC. This codes for CASSPPVGEQFF.